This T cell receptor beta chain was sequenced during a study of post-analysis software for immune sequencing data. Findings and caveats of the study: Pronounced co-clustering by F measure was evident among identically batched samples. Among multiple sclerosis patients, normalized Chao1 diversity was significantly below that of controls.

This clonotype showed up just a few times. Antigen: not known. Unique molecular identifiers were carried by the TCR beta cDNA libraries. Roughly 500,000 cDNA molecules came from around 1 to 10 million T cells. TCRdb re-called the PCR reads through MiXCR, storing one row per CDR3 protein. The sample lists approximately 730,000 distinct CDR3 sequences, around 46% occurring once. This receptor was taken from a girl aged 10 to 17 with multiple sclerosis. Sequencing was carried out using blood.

The CDR3 DNA follows: TGTGCCAGCAGCCGAGGGACTCCGACAAACTACGAGCAGTACTTC. It yields the protein CASSRGTPTNYEQYF. This sequence joins TRBV6-2 or TRBV6-3 and TRBJ2-5, with D tentatively TRBD2 (6 bases). The J call is in doubt because the DNA end fits TRBJ2-7 better. CDR1 MNHEY and CDR2 SVGEGT come from the germline V gene. This CDR3 contains 15 residues.